The clone carrying this T cell receptor (beta chain) was observed many times. The data were obtained in a study of T-cell reconstitution after alpha-beta-depleted transplantation in children. TCRbeta library construction was performed incorporating unique molecular identifiers. MiXCR, applied by TCRdb to the PCR reads, yields one record per CDR3 protein. The sample yields about 360,000 distinct CDR3 sequences, less than 15% seen once. Trimming stripped 0 bases from V and 8 bases from J, with 9 bases between. The V gene's germline CDR1 is SGHKS and CDR2 YYEKEE (reference sequence). The CDR3 has 13 amino acids.

This TCR came from a human donor who donated a stem cell graft to a child with Fanconi anemia. The chain carries TRBV5-5 and TRBJ1-3; D might be TRBD1 (6 bases). The specimen was PBMCs, collected from the stem cell graft. CDR3 in DNA: TGTGCCAGCAGCTTGGAGGGGGGGGACACCATATATTTT. It encodes CASSLEGGDTIYF.